The present T cell receptor beta chain was sequenced within a study of blood T cell repertoires in COVID-19. The overall study: Material from acute and convalescent COVID-19 was sourced from the United States, Italy and Spain. The analysed material was cDNA or gDNA that came from T cells, B-cell-depleted T cells, or PBMCs.

This clone was observed a handful of times. Original handling: Reference gene primer amplification gave nucleated cell count estimates. Clones were read by immunoSEQ multiplex PCR, and TCRdb kept only the in-frame ones, dropping some. The DNA gave D and trimming, while V, J and clone size come from that table. The table lists around 83,000 clones, over 65% of them singletons. This receptor was identified in a woman in her 70s with acute or convalescent COVID-19. The material sequenced was peripheral blood.

The CDR3 DNA follows: TGTGCCAGCAAAGGGGTTAGGGAAGGCTACACCTTC. This translates into CASKGVREGYTF. The gene calls are TRBV2 and TRBJ1-2; weak D call: TRBD1 (5 bases). Germline V gene sequence: CDR1 SNHLY, CDR2 FYNNEI. V was cut by 7 bases and J by 8 bases, with 14 bases left in between. CDR3 length: 12 amino acids.